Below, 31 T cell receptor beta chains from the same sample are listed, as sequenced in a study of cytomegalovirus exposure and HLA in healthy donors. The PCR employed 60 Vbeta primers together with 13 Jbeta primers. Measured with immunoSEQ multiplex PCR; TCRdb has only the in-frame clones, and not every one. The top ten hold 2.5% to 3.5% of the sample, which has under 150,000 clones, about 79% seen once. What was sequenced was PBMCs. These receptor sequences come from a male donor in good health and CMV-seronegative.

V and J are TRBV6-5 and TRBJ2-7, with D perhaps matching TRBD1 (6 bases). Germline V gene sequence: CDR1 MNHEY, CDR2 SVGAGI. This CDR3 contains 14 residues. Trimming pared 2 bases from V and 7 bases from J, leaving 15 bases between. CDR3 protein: CASSYTQTGTEQYF. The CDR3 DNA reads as TGTGCCAGCAGTTACACCCAGACAGGCACGGAGCAGTACTTC.

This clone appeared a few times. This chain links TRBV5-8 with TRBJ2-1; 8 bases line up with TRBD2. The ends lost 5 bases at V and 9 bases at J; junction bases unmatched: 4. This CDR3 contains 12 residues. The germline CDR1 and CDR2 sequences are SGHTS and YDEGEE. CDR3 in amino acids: CASRGTSPEQFF. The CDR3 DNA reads TGTGCCAGCAGGGGGACTAGTCCTGAGCAGTTCTTC.

CDR3 sequence: CASSFGLRSQETQYF. In DNA form, the CDR3 reads TGTGCCAGCAGTTTCGGTCTGCGGAGCCAAGAGACCCAGTACTTC. The chain recombines TRBV27 with TRBJ2-5; no firm D call. From germline, CDR1 is MNHEY and CDR2 SMNVEV (reference sequence). Trimming cost V 3 bases and J 1 base, with 12 bases left between them. The CDR3 loop spans 15 amino acids.

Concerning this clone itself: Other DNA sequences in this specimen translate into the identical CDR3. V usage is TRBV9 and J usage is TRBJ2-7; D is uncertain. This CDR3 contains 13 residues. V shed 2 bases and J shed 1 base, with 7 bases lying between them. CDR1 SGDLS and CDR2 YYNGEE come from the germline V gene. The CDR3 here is CASSVGGSYEQYF. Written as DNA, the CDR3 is TGTGCCAGCAGCGTCGGCGGATCCTACGAGCAGTACTTC.

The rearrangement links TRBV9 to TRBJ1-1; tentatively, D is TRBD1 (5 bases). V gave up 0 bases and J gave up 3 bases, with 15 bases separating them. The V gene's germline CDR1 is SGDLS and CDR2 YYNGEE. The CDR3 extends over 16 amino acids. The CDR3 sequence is CASSVAVGGSDTEAFF. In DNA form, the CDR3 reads TGTGCCAGCAGCGTAGCCGTGGGGGGTTCGGACACTGAAGCTTTCTTT. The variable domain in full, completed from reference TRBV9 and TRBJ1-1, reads DSGVTQTPKHLITATGQRVTLRCSPRSGDLSVYWYQQSLDQGLQFLIQYYNGEERAKGNILERFSAQQFPDLHSELNLSSLELGDSALYFCASSVAVGGSDTEAFFGQGTRLTVV.

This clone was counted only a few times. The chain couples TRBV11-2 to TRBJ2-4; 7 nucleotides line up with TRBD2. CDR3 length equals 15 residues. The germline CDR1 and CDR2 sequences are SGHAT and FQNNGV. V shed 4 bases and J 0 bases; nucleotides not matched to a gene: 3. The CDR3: CASSSRGVAKNIQYF. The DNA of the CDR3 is TGTGCCAGCAGCTCCCGGGGGGTAGCCAAAAACATTCAGTACTTC.

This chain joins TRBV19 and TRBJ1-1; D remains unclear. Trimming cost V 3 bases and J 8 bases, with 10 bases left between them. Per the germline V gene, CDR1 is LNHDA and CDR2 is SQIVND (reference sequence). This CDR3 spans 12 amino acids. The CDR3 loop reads CASSMVAGEAFF. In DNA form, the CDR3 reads TGTGCCAGTAGTATGGTTGCAGGCGAAGCTTTCTTT.

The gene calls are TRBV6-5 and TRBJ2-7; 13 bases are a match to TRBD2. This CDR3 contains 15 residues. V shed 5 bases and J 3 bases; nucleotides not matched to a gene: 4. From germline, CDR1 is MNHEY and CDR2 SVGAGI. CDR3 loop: CASSAGLAGSYEQYF. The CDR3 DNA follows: TGTGCCAGCAGTGCGGGACTAGCGGGGAGCTACGAGCAGTACTTC.

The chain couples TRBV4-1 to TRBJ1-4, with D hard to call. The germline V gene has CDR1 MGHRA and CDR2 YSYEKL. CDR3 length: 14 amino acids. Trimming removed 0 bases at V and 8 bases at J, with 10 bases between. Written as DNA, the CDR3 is TGCGCCAGCAGCCAAGAGAACCAGGCCGAAAAACTGTTTTTT. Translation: CASSQENQAEKLFF.

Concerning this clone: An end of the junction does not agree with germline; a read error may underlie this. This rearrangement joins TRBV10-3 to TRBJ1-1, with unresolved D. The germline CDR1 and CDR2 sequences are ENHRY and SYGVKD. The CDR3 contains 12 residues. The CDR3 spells CAISESPSQAFF. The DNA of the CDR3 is TGTGCCATCAGTGAGTCTCCGTCGCAAGCTTTCTTC.

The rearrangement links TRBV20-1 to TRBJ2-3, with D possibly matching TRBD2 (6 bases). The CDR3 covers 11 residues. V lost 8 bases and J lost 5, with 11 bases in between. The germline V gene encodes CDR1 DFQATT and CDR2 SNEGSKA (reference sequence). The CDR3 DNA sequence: TGCAGTTACAACGGGGGAGATACGCAGTATTTT. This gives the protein CSYNGGDTQYF.

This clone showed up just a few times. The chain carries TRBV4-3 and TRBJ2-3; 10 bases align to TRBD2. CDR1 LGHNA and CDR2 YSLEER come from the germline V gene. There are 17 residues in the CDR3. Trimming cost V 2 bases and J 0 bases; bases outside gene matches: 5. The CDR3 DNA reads TGCGCCAGCAGCCAAACAGCGGGGGGGCGTAGCACAGATACGCAGTATTTT. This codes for CASSQTAGGRSTDTQYF.

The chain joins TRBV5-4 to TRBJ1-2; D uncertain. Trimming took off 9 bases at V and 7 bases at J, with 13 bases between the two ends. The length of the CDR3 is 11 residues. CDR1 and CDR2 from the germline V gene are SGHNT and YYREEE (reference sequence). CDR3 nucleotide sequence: TGTGCCATTACGAGGGAGAGTGGCTACACCTTC. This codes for CAITRESGYTF.

The CDR3 nucleotides read TGTGCCAGCAGCGTAGCTGAAGGGGGAGGGGGGCAAGGCTACACCTTC. Its protein is CASSVAEGGGGQGYTF. The V gene is TRBV9, the J gene TRBJ1-2; TRBD1 is a possible D gene (6 bases). Germline V lookup: CDR1 SGDLS, CDR2 YYNGEE. This CDR3 comprises 16 residues. V was shortened by 0 bases and J by 8 bases, with 20 bases between the two germline ends.

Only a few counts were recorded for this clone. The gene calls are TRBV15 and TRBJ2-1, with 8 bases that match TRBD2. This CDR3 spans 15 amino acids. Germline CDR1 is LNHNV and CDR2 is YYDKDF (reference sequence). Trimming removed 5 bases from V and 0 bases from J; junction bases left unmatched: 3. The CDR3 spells CATSPAGVSYNEQFF. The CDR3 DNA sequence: TGTGCCACCAGCCCAGCGGGAGTCTCCTACAATGAGCAGTTCTTC.

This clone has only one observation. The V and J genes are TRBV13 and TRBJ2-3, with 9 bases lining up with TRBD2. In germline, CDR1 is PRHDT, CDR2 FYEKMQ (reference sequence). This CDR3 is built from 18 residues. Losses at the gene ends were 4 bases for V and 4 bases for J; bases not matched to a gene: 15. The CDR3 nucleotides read TGTGCCAGCAGCTCATCCCCTCTTAGCGGGAGTACGTCAGATACGCAGTATTTT. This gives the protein CASSSSPLSGSTSDTQYF. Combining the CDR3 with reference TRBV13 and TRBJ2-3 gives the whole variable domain AAGVIQSPRHLIKEKRETATLKCYPIPRHDTVYWYQQGPGQDPQFLISFYEKMQSDKGSIPDRFSAQQFSDYHSELNMSSLELGDSALYFCASSSSPLSGSTSDTQYFGPGTRLTVL.

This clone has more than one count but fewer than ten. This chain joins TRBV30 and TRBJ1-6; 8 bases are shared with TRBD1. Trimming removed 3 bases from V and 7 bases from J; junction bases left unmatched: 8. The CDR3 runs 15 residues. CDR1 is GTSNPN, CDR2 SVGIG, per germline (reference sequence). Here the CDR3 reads CAWRLTGDKNSPLHF. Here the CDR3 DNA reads TGTGCCTGGAGGCTGACAGGGGATAAAAATTCACCCCTCCACTTT.

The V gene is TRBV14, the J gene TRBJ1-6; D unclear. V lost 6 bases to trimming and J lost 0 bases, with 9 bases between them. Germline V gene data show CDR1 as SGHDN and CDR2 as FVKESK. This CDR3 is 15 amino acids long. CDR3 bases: TGTGCCAGCAGAGAGCTTCACTCCTATAATTCACCCCTCCACTTT. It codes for CASRELHSYNSPLHF.

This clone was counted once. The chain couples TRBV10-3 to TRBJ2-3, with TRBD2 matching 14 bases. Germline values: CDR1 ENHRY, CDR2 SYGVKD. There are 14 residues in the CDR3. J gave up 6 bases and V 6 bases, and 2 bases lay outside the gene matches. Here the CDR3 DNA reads TGTGCCATCAGGGGGACTAGCGGGAGTGATACGCAGTATTTT. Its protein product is CAIRGTSGSDTQYF.

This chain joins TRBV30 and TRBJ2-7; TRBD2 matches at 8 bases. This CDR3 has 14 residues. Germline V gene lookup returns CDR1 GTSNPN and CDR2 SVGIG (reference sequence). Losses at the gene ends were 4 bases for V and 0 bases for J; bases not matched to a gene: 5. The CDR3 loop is CAWTWSGSSYEQYF. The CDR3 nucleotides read TGTGCCTGGACCTGGAGCGGGAGCTCCTACGAGCAGTACTTC.

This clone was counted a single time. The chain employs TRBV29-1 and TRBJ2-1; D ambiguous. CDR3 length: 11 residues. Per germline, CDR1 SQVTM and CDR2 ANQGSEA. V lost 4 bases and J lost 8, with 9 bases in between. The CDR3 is CSVAQDYEQFF. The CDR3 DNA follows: TGCAGCGTTGCCCAAGACTATGAGCAGTTCTTC.

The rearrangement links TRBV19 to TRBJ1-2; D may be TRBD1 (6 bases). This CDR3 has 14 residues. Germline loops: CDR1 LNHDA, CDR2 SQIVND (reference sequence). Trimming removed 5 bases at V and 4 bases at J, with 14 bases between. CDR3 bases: TGTGCCAGTAGTGTCTCGGACAGCCTCTATGGCTACACCTTC. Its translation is CASSVSDSLYGYTF.

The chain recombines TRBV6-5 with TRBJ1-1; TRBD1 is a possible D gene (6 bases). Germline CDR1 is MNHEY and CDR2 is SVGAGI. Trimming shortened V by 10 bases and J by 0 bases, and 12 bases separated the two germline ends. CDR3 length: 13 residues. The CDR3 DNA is TGTGCCACCGGGAGGGACATGAACACTGAAGCTTTCTTT. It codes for CATGRDMNTEAFF.

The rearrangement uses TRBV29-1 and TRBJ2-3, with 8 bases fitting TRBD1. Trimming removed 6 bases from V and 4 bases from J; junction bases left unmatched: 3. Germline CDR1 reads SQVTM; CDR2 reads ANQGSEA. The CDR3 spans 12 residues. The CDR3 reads CSVDREADTQYF. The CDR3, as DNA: TGCAGCGTGGACAGGGAGGCAGATACGCAGTATTTT.

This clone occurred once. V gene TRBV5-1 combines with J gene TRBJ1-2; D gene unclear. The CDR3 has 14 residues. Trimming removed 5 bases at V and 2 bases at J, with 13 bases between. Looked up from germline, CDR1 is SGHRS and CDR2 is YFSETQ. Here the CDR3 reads CASRRAYSNYGYTF. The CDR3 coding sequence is TGCGCCAGCAGGCGGGCCTACTCCAACTATGGCTACACCTTC.

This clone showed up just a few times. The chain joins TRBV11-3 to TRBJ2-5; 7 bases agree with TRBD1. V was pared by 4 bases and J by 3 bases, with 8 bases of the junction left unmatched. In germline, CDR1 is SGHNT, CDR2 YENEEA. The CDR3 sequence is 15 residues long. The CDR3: CASSSLQGREETQYF. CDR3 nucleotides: TGTGCCAGCAGCTCCTTACAGGGGCGGGAAGAGACCCAGTACTTC.

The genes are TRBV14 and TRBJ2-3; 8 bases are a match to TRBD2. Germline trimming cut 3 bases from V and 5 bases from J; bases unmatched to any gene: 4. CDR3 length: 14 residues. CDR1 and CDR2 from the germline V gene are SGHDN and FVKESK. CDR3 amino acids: CASSQMTSVDTQYF. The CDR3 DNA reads TGTGCCAGCAGCCAGATGACTAGCGTAGATACGCAGTATTTT.

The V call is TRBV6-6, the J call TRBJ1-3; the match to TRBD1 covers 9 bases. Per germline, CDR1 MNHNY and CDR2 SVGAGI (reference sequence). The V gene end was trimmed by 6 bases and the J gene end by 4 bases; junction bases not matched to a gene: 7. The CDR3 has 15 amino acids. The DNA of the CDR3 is TGTGCCAGCAGCCCTACTGGACAGGGGGGAAACACCATATATTTT. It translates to CASSPTGQGGNTIYF.

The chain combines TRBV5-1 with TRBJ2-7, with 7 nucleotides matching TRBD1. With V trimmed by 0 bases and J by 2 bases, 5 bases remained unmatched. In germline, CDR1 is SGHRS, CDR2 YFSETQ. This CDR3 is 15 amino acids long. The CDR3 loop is CASSLVDRATYEQYF. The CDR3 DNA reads TGCGCCAGCAGCTTGGTAGACAGGGCCACCTACGAGCAGTACTTC.

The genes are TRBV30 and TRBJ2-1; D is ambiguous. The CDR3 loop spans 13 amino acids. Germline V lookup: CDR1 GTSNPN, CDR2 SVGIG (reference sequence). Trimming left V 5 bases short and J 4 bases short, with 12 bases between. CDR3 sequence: CAWARGLYNEQFF. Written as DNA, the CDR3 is TGTGCCTGGGCTAGAGGTCTTTACAATGAGCAGTTCTTC.

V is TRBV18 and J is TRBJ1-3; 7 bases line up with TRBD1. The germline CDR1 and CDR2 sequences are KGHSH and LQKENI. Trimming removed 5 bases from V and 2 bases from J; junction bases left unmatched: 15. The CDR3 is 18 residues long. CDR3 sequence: CASSSLTGTELTGNTIYF. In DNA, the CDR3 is TGTGCCAGCTCATCACTGACCGGGACAGAGTTGACTGGAAACACCATATATTTT.